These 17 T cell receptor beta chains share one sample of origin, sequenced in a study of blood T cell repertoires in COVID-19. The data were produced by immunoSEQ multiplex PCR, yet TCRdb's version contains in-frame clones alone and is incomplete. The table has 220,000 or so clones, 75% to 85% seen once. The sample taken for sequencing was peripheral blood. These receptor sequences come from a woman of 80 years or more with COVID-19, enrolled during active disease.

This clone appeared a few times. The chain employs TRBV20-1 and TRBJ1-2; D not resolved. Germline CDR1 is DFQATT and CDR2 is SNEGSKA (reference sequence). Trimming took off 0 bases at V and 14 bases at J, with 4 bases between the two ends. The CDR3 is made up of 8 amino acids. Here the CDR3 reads CSARDPTF. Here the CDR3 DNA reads TGCAGTGCTAGAGATCCTACCTTC.

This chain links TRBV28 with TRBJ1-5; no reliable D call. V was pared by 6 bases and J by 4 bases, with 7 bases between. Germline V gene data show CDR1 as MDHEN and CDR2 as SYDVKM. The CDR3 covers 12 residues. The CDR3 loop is CASRRENQPQHF. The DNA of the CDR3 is TGTGCCAGCAGGAGGGAGAATCAGCCCCAGCATTTT.

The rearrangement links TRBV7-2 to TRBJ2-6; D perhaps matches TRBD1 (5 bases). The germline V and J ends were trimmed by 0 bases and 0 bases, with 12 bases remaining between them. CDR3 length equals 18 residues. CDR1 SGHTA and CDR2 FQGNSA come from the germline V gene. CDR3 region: CASSLAAQGSSGANVLTF. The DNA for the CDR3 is TGTGCCAGCAGCTTAGCGGCGCAGGGATCCTCTGGGGCCAACGTCCTGACTTTC.

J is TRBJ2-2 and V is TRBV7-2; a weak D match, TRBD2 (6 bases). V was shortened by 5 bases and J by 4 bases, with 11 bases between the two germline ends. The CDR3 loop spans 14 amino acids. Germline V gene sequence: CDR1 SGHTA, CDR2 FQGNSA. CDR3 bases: TGTGCCAGCAGCCAGGGACTCCCCACCGGGGAGCTGTTTTTT. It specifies CASSQGLPTGELFF. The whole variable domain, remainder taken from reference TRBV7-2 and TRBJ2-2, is GAGVSQSPSNKVTEKGKDVELRCDPISGHTALYWYRQSLGQGLEFLIYFQGNSAPDKSGLPSDRFSAERTGGSVSTLTIQRTQQEDSAVYLCASSQGLPTGELFFGEGSRLTVL.

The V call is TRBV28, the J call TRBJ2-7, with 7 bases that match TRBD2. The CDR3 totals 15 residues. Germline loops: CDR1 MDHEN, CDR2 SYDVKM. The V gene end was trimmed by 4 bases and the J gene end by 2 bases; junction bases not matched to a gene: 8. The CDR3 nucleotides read TGTGCCAGCAGTTCCCCCGGGGGGATTACCTACGAGCAGTACTTC. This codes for CASSSPGGITYEQYF.

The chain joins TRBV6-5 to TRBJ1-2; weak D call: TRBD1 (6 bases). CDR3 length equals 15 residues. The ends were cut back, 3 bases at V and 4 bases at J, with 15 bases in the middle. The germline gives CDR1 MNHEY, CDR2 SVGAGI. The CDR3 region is CASSYRLRGTYGYTF. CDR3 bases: TGTGCCAGCAGTTATCGACTCAGGGGTACCTATGGCTACACCTTC.

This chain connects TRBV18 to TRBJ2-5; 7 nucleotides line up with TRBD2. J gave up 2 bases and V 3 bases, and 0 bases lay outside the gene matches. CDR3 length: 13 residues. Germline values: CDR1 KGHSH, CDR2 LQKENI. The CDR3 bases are TGTGCCAGCTCACCGCGGGGGCAAGAGACCCAGTACTTC. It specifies CASSPRGQETQYF.

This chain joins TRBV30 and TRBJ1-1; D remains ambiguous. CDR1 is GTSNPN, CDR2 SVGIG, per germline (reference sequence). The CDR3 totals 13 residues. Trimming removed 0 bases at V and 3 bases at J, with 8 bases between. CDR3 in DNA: TGTGCCTGGAGTGTACAGACGTACACTGAAGCTTTCTTT. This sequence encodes CAWSVQTYTEAFF.

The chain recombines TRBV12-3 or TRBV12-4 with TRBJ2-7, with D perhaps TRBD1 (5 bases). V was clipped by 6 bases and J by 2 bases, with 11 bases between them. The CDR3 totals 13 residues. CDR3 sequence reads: CASSYDRPYEQYF. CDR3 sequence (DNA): TGTGCCAGCAGCTATGACAGACCCTACGAGCAGTACTTC.

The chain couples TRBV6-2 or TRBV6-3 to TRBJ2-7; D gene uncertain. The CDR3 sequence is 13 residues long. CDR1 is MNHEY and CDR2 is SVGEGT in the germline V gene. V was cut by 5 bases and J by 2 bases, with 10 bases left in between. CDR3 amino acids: CASSRSDPYEQYF. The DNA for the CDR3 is TGTGCCAGCAGTCGCAGCGATCCCTACGAGCAGTACTTC.

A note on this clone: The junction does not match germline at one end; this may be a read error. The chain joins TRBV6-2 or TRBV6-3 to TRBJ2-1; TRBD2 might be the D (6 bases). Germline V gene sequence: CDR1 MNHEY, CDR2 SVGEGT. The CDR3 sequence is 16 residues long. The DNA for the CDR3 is TGTGCCAGCAGCCGAACCGGGACTCTCTCCAACAATGAGCAGTTCTTC. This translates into CASSRTGTLSNNEQFF.

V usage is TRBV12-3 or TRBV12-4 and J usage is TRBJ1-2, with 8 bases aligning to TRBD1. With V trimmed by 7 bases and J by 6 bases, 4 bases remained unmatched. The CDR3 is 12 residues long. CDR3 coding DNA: TGTGCCAGCACCGACAGGGGCGATGGCTACACCTTC. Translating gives CASTDRGDGYTF.

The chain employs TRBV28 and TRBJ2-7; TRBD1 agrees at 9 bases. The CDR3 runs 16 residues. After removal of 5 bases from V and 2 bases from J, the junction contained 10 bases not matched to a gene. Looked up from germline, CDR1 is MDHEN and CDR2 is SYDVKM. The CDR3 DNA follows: TGTGCCAGCAGTAGCACCGGGACAGGGATCCCCTACGAGCAGTACTTC. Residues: CASSSTGTGIPYEQYF.

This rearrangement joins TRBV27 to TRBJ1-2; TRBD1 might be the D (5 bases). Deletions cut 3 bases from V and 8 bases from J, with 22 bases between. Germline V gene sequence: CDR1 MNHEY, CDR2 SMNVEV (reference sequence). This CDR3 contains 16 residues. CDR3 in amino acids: CASSFAPPTRARGYTF. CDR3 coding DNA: TGTGCCAGCAGTTTTGCCCCTCCGACCAGGGCTCGCGGCTACACCTTC.

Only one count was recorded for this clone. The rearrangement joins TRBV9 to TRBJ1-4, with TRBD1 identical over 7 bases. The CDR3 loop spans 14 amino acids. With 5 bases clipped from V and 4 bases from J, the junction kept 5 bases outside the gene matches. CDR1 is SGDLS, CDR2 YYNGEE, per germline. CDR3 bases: TGTGCCAGCAGTGCCGGGACAGATAATGAAAAACTGTTTTTT. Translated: CASSAGTDNEKLFF.

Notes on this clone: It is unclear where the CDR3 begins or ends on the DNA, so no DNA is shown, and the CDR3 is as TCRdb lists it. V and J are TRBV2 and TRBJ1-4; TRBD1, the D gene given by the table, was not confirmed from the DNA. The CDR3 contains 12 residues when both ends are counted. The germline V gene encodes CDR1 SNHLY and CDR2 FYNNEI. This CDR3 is CASSWGTGTGVF.

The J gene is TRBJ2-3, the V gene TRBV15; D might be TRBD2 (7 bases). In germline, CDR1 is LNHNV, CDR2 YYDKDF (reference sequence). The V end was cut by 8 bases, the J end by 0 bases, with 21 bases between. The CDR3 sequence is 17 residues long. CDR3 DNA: TGTGCCACCCTTCCGGGAGGCAGGGGACTTAGCACAGATACGCAGTATTTT. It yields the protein CATLPGGRGLSTDTQYF. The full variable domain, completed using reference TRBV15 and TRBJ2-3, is DAMVIQNPRYQVTQFGKPVTLSCSQTLNHNVMYWYQQKSSQAPKLLFHYYDKDFNNEADTPDNFQSRRPNTSFCFLDIRSPGLGDTAMYLCATLPGGRGLSTDTQYFGPGTRLTVL.